The 28 T cell receptor beta chains given below trace back to one sample, sequenced in a study of T cells in Graves' hyperthyroidism and ophthalmopathy. Amplification of TCR beta CDR3 regions was performed using RNA transcripts as template. With the HTBI primer set, the TCR CDR3 went through a first round of RT-PCR. TCRdb ran MiXCR on the multiplex PCR reads and lists one entry per CDR3 protein. Of 500,000 to 750,000 distinct CDR3 sequences listed, 15% to 18% are singletons. Sequenced material: blood. Every receptor here comes from a woman aged 25-40 years with Graves' hyperthyroidism.

This clonotype was counted a single time. The chain is built from TRBV18 and TRBJ2-1; tentative D call: TRBD1 (6 bases). Germline CDR1 and CDR2: KGHSH and LQKENI. Trimming pared 3 bases from V and 7 bases from J, leaving 13 bases between. There are 14 residues in the CDR3. CDR3 protein: CASSPEDSSNEQFF. Written as DNA, the CDR3 is TGTGCCAGCTCACCGGAGGACAGTTCAAATGAGCAGTTCTTC.

This clonotype came up many times. The chain couples TRBV30 to TRBJ1-3; 9 nucleotides align to TRBD1. CDR1 is GTSNPN, CDR2 SVGIG, per germline (reference sequence). CDR3 length: 12 amino acids. V was pared by 8 bases and J by 5 bases, with 4 bases of the junction left unmatched. Here the CDR3 reads CALGQGRNTIYF. The CDR3, as DNA: TGTGCCCTAGGACAGGGGAGAAACACCATATATTTT.

This clonotype showed up many times. The V gene is TRBV7-8, the J gene TRBJ1-1; D unresolved. Trimming pared 3 bases from V and 5 bases from J, leaving 13 bases between. The CDR3 spans 14 residues. In germline, CDR1 is SGHVS, CDR2 FQNEAQ. The CDR3 is CASSLRYGRTEAFF. The DNA of the CDR3 is TGTGCCAGCAGCTTGAGATATGGTAGGACTGAAGCTTTCTTT.

Comment on this clonotype: Germline is not matched at one junction end, which may reflect a read error. The chain combines TRBV6-1 with TRBJ2-7, with D tentatively TRBD2 (5 bases). The germline CDR1 and CDR2 sequences are MNHNS and SASEGT. This CDR3 has 13 residues. The CDR3 protein is CASSEARAYEQYF. For the CDR3, the DNA is TGTGCCAGCAGTGAAGCGAGGGCCTATGAGCAGTACTTC.

In regard to this clonotype: This sequence may be a read error, since a much larger clone differs from it by one base. The V call is TRBV28, the J call TRBJ2-7; D gene unclear. Germline V gene data show CDR1 as MDHEN and CDR2 as SYDVKM. This CDR3 is built from 15 residues. V gave up 3 bases and J gave up 8 bases, with 20 bases separating them. CDR3 protein: CASSFFLDRLDKQYF. The CDR3 region has the DNA TGTGCCAGCAGTTTTTTCTTGGACCGCCTTGACAAGCAGTACTTC.

This chain links TRBV29-1 with TRBJ2-1; D is uncertain. The germline gives CDR1 SQVTM, CDR2 ANQGSEA. With 8 bases removed from V and 9 bases from J, the gap between germline ends came to 14 bases. The CDR3 is made up of 11 amino acids. CDR3 residues: CSKTSNREQFF. In DNA form, the CDR3 reads TGCAGCAAGACTTCGAACCGTGAGCAGTTCTTC.

This clonotype was counted many times. J is TRBJ2-3 and V is TRBV5-1; D might be TRBD1 or TRBD2, each matching 6 bases. Per the germline V gene, CDR1 is SGHRS and CDR2 is YFSETQ. The length of the CDR3 is 16 residues. Between the trimmed V and J ends, which lost 0 bases and 5 bases, there was a span of 16 bases. As DNA, the CDR3 is TGCGCCAGCAGCTTGGAGGCCAGGGGAGGTGTAGATACGCAGTATTTT. Its translation is CASSLEARGGVDTQYF.

This chain connects TRBV9 to TRBJ2-1, with 9 positions matching TRBD2. J lost 8 bases, V lost 0 bases, and 6 bases had no gene match. This CDR3 comprises 15 residues. In germline, CDR1 is SGDLS, CDR2 YYNGEE. The DNA of the CDR3 is TGTGCCAGCAGCGTAGAAGCGGGAGGTTGGTATGAGCAGTTCTTC. As protein: CASSVEAGGWYEQFF. Looking up the rest from reference TRBV9 and TRBJ2-1 gives the full variable domain: DSGVTQTPKHLITATGQRVTLRCSPRSGDLSVYWYQQSLDQGLQFLIQYYNGEERAKGNILERFSAQQFPDLHSELNLSSLELGDSALYFCASSVEAGGWYEQFFGPGTRLTVL.

This clonotype occurred a few times. The chain couples TRBV20-1 to TRBJ2-7; 8 bases map to TRBD1. The V gene end was trimmed by 5 bases and the J gene end by 8 bases; junction bases not matched to a gene: 14. Germline loops: CDR1 DFQATT, CDR2 SNEGSKA (reference sequence). The CDR3 runs to 14 residues. The CDR3 DNA follows: TGCAGTGCTCCTACGTATGGGCAGGGGGCTCAGCAGTACTTC. It yields the protein CSAPTYGQGAQQYF.

Details on this clonotype: One end of the junction does not line up with germline, which may come from a read error. The gene calls are TRBV3-1 and TRBJ2-3; 9 bases agree with TRBD2. From germline, CDR1 is LGHDT and CDR2 YNNKEL (reference sequence). This CDR3 has 14 residues. DNA for the CDR3: TGCGCCAGCAGTGCTAGCGGGATTCCAGATACGCAGTATTTT. It is translated as CASSASGIPDTQYF.

This clonotype was seen ten or more times. This chain links TRBV27 with TRBJ1-5; 10 nucleotides line up with TRBD1. CDR3 length: 15 amino acids. With V trimmed by 6 bases and J by 9 bases, 11 bases remained unmatched. In germline, CDR1 is MNHEY, CDR2 SMNVEV (reference sequence). CDR3 nucleotides: TGTGCCAGCAGCAGGACAGGGGGGATCCCGCGGCCCCAGCATTTT. It is translated as CASSRTGGIPRPQHF.

This clonotype was counted many times. The chain uses TRBV11-2 and TRBJ2-5; D is perhaps TRBD1 or TRBD2 (6 bases each). Germline V gene data show CDR1 as SGHAT and CDR2 as FQNNGV. The germline V and J ends were trimmed by 6 bases and 2 bases, with 13 bases remaining between them. CDR3 length: 14 amino acids. CDR3 DNA sequence: TGTGCCAGCAGTGTCCTAGGGGGGCAAGAGACCCAGTACTTC. Translating it yields CASSVLGGQETQYF.

This clonotype occurred many times. V gene TRBV30 combines with J gene TRBJ2-1; TRBD2 matches at 8 bases. V was pared by 0 bases and J by 0 bases, with 7 bases of the junction left unmatched. The CDR3 extends over 17 amino acids. Germline lookup yields CDR1 GTSNPN and CDR2 SVGIG (reference sequence). CDR3 sequence reads: CAWSVQAGTSSYNEQFF. CDR3 coding DNA: TGTGCCTGGAGTGTACAAGCAGGGACTAGCTCCTACAATGAGCAGTTCTTC.

This clonotype was seen at least ten times. V gene TRBV2 combines with J gene TRBJ2-7; 10 bases are a match to TRBD1. In germline, CDR1 is SNHLY, CDR2 FYNNEI. V lost 2 bases to trimming and J lost 3 bases; unmatched junction nucleotides: 4. The CDR3 consists of 15 residues. The CDR3: CASSETGQGDYEQYF. CDR3 nucleotides: TGTGCCAGCAGTGAAACAGGACAGGGGGACTACGAGCAGTACTTC.

This clonotype came up a few times. The chain recombines TRBV6-2 or TRBV6-3 with TRBJ2-3, with TRBD2 identical over 7 bases. In germline, CDR1 is MNHEY, CDR2 SVGEGT. The CDR3 is 16 amino acids. J lost 2 bases, V lost 6 bases, and 11 bases had no gene match. CDR3 region: CASRAGLNAITDTQYF. For the CDR3, the DNA is TGTGCCAGCAGGGCGGGACTAAACGCTATCACAGATACGCAGTATTTT.

The rearrangement uses TRBV7-6 and TRBJ2-1, with 9 bases fitting TRBD1. This CDR3 region has 17 residues. Germline V gives CDR1 SGHVS, CDR2 FNYEAQ. V lost 2 bases, J lost 7 bases, and 12 bases stayed unmatched. CDR3 region: CASSLRSGWDRVNEQFF. As DNA, the CDR3 is TGTGCCAGCAGCTTACGTTCAGGGTGGGACAGGGTAAATGAGCAGTTCTTC.

This clonotype was seen more than once but under ten times. The chain couples TRBV13 to TRBJ2-7; no clear D. Trimming shortened V by 6 bases and J by 2 bases, and 11 bases separated the two germline ends. Germline V gene data show CDR1 as PRHDT and CDR2 as FYEKMQ (reference sequence). The CDR3 contains 13 residues. CDR3 nucleotides: TGTGCCAGCAGTTCGTCTCGCGCCTACGAGCAGTACTTC. Its translation: CASSSSRAYEQYF.

The sample holds many counts of this clonotype. The chain recombines TRBV9 with TRBJ2-3; 8 bases agree with TRBD2. The germline gives CDR1 SGDLS, CDR2 YYNGEE. This CDR3 contains 17 residues. J gave up 0 bases and V 0 bases, and 6 bases lay outside the gene matches. The CDR3 DNA sequence: TGTGCCAGCAGCGTAGGACCCACTAGCGGCAGCACAGATACGCAGTATTTT. Encoded protein: CASSVGPTSGSTDTQYF.

The rearrangement links TRBV29-1 to TRBJ1-2; no definite D call. V lost 3 bases and J 2 bases, leaving 4 bases between the germline ends. Germline CDR1 SQVTM, CDR2 ANQGSEA. This CDR3 spans 11 amino acids. CDR3 in amino acids: CSVEGNYGYTF. The CDR3 DNA is TGCAGCGTTGAGGGAAACTATGGCTACACCTTC.

In its sample, this clonotype was seen a few times. V usage is TRBV19 and J usage is TRBJ1-1; D is undetermined. Germline CDR1 is LNHDA and CDR2 is SQIVND (reference sequence). The CDR3 sequence is 13 residues long. V was shortened by 4 bases and J by 2 bases, with 8 bases between the two germline ends. In nucleotides, the CDR3 is TGTGCCAGTAGTACCTTGATAAACACTGAAGCTTTCTTT. It encodes CASSTLINTEAFF.

V is TRBV19 and J is TRBJ1-1; D uncertain. CDR1 is LNHDA and CDR2 is SQIVND in the germline V gene (reference sequence). CDR3 length equals 13 residues. Trimming shortened V by 4 bases and J by 0 bases, and 6 bases separated the two germline ends. As DNA, the CDR3 is TGTGCCAGTAGTAATCAGTTGAACACTGAAGCTTTCTTT. The encoded protein is CASSNQLNTEAFF.

Turning to this clonotype: This may arise from a read error, as a much more abundant clone is one base away. The chain combines TRBV12-3 or TRBV12-4 with TRBJ2-4; a possible D gene is TRBD2 (6 bases). The length of the CDR3 is 13 residues. V was clipped by 1 base and J by 8 bases, with 9 bases between them. The chain's CDR3 is CASSLVLADIQYF. DNA of the CDR3: TGTGCCAGCAGTTTAGTACTAGCCGACATTCAGTACTTC.

V is TRBV7-2 and J is TRBJ2-7; D unclear. This CDR3 is 17 amino acids long. Germline CDR1 SGHTA, CDR2 FQGNSA. The V gene lost 3 bases and the J gene lost 2 bases, with 20 bases spanning the gap. The CDR3 here is CASSLSPTFRHPYEQYF. The CDR3 nucleotides read TGTGCCAGCAGCTTGTCTCCAACTTTTCGACACCCCTACGAGCAGTACTTC.

The rearrangement uses TRBV18 and TRBJ1-1; weak D call: TRBD1 (5 bases). The CDR3 runs to 16 residues. Germline values: CDR1 KGHSH, CDR2 LQKENI. Trimming left V 2 bases short and J 3 bases short, with 16 bases between. CDR3 nucleotides: TGTGCCAGCTCACCAGGGAATAGGGGAGATGACACTGAAGCTTTCTTT. Amino acid sequence: CASSPGNRGDDTEAFF.

This clonotype showed up many times. V gene TRBV20-1 combines with J gene TRBJ1-5, with D tentatively TRBD1 (6 bases). Trimming left V 4 bases short and J 0 bases short, with 13 bases between. Germline V lookup: CDR1 DFQATT, CDR2 SNEGSKA (reference sequence). The CDR3 sequence is 15 residues long. The CDR3 coding sequence is TGCAGTGCTACCGGCCGGACAGTTAGCAATCAGCCCCAGCATTTT. Its translation is CSATGRTVSNQPQHF.

This clonotype was seen ten or more times. This chain links TRBV2 with TRBJ2-1, with 10 bases that match TRBD2. Germline V CDR1 and CDR2: SNHLY, FYNNEI. Trimming removed 1 base from V and 4 bases from J; junction bases left unmatched: 7. The CDR3 has 17 residues. The CDR3 is CASSEGRGTSVYNEQFF. The CDR3 DNA reads TGTGCCAGCAGTGAAGGCAGGGGGACTAGCGTTTACAATGAGCAGTTCTTC.

The V gene is TRBV5-5, the J gene TRBJ1-2; 7 bases align to TRBD1. There are 15 residues in the CDR3. The ends lost 3 bases at V and 5 bases at J; junction bases unmatched: 10. Germline-derived CDR1 and CDR2 are SGHKS and YYEKEE (reference sequence). The CDR3 DNA sequence: TGTGCCAGCAGCTCGACAGGGCTTGTAGAATATGGCTACACCTTC. Translated: CASSSTGLVEYGYTF.

This clonotype showed up many times. The rearrangement joins TRBV28 to TRBJ2-7; TRBD2 might be the D (6 bases). The CDR3 loop spans 14 amino acids. V was pared by 5 bases and J by 3 bases, with 14 bases between. CDR1 is MDHEN and CDR2 is SYDVKM in the germline V gene. The CDR3 reads CASSIIRRDYEQYF. DNA for the CDR3: TGTGCCAGCAGTATAATACGGAGGGACTACGAGCAGTACTTC.